Shown below are 19 T cell receptor beta chains from a single sample sequenced in a study of CDR3 diversity in severe acne. Using its own MiXCR run on the PCR reads, TCRdb lists one record per CDR3 protein. The table has about 84,000 distinct CDR3 sequences, over 40% seen once. The sequencing input was blood. These receptors originate from a male donor in good health, without acne.

CDR3 loop: CASSVRDRAYNEQFF. The CDR3 DNA reads TGTGCCAGCAGTGTCCGGGACAGGGCCTACAATGAGCAGTTCTTC. The rearrangement links TRBV6-1 to TRBJ2-1; 9 bases agree with TRBD1. The V segment lost 4 bases and the J segment 2 bases; nucleotides outside the gene matches: 3. From germline, CDR1 is MNHNS and CDR2 SASEGT. The CDR3 length is 15 residues.

Notes on this clonotype: The CDR3 carries no conserved terminal phenylalanine or tryptophan, so it likely arises from a read error. No DNA is shown, since the ends of the CDR3 on it are uncertain; the CDR3 is the one TCRdb lists. The rearrangement uses TRBV6-1 and TRBJ2-5. The V gene's germline CDR1 is MNHNS and CDR2 SASEGT. The CDR3 totals 17 residues, both ends included. CDR3 in amino acids: CASSENGNGNYGYTFGS.

The sample holds a few counts of this clonotype. The chain is built from TRBV5-8 and TRBJ2-5; D is unresolved. Germline CDR1 reads SGHTS; CDR2 reads YDEGEE. The CDR3 totals 13 residues. The ends were cut back, 1 base at V and 4 bases at J, with 8 bases in the middle. The CDR3 DNA reads TGTGCCAGCAGCTTGTCTCGAGGAGAGACCCAGTACTTC. This sequence encodes CASSLSRGETQYF.

This clonotype came up many times. This chain uses TRBV24-1 with TRBJ2-3; D perhaps matches TRBD1 (6 bases). V was clipped by 0 bases and J by 6 bases, with 12 bases between them. The CDR3 is made up of 15 amino acids. The germline CDR1 and CDR2 sequences are KGHDR and SFDVKD. CDR3 loop: CATSDLRQELDTQYF. The CDR3 DNA sequence: TGTGCCACCAGTGATTTGCGACAGGAACTTGATACGCAGTATTTT.

This clonotype was counted ten times or more. The gene calls are TRBV29-1 and TRBJ1-4, with TRBD1 identical over 9 bases. The V segment lost 7 bases and the J segment 0 bases; nucleotides outside the gene matches: 0. Germline lookup yields CDR1 SQVTM and CDR2 ANQGSEA. The CDR3 covers 13 residues. The CDR3 nucleotides are TGCAGCGGACAGGGGGCAACTAATGAAAAACTGTTTTTT. It translates to CSGQGATNEKLFF.

The chain has TRBV7-9 and TRBJ2-7, with D possibly being TRBD2 (6 bases). The V gene's germline CDR1 is SEHNR and CDR2 FQNEAQ (reference sequence). CDR3 size: 14 residues. Trimming shortened V by 5 bases and J by 4 bases, and 15 bases separated the two germline ends. CDR3 sequence (DNA): TGTGCCAGCAGCCTCCAGGAGGGCAAATACGAGCAGTACTTC. This codes for CASSLQEGKYEQYF.

This chain uses TRBV29-1 with TRBJ1-2; no reliable D call. Looked up from germline, CDR1 is SQVTM and CDR2 is ANQGSEA. The CDR3 is 12 amino acids. V lost 7 bases and J lost 3, with 12 bases in between. The CDR3 loop reads CSAGFGDYGYTF. The CDR3, as DNA: TGCAGCGCCGGGTTCGGCGACTATGGCTACACCTTC.

This clonotype was recorded many times. The chain has TRBV6-5 and TRBJ2-2, with 8 bases aligning to TRBD2. CDR1 MNHEY and CDR2 SVGAGI come from the germline V gene. The CDR3 loop spans 18 amino acids. The junction had 18 bases not matched to a gene; V was cut back by 6 bases and J by 6 bases. CDR3 sequence (DNA): TGTGCCAGCAGCAGAGAGTACCTCGGGGGGGCCTATCCCGGGGAGCTGTTTTTT. Protein product: CASSREYLGGAYPGELFF.

This CDR3 is CASSYSSRTNTEAFF. CDR3 nucleotides: TGTGCCAGCAGTTACTCGTCTCGAACGAACACTGAAGCTTTCTTT. This chain uses TRBV6-6 with TRBJ1-1; D unclear. CDR1 is MNHNY and CDR2 is SVGAGI in the germline V gene (reference sequence). The V end lost 0 bases, the J end lost 1 base, and 9 bases lay between the germline ends. The CDR3 loop spans 15 amino acids.

The chain employs TRBV6-1 and TRBJ2-7, with TRBD1 as a possible D gene (6 bases). V was clipped by 4 bases and J by 0 bases, with 10 bases between them. This CDR3 region has 14 residues. CDR1 and CDR2 from the germline V gene are MNHNS and SASEGT. The CDR3 spells CASSGEDSSYEQYF. For the CDR3, the DNA is TGTGCCAGCAGTGGAGAGGACAGCTCCTACGAGCAGTACTTC.

As regards this clonotype: A read error may explain this, as a much larger clone is one base away. The chain is built from TRBV9 and TRBJ2-7; D uncertain. In germline, CDR1 is SGDLS, CDR2 YYNGEE. CDR3 length: 12 residues. V lost 10 bases and J lost 2, with 13 bases in between. CDR3 amino acids: CAGRSEAYEQYF. CDR3 in DNA: TGTGCCGGCCGTTCCGAGGCCTACGAGCAGTACTTC.

The chain recombines TRBV13 with TRBJ1-1; D call uncertain. Germline lookup yields CDR1 PRHDT and CDR2 FYEKMQ (reference sequence). The CDR3 consists of 14 residues. Trimming cost V 8 bases and J 5 bases, with 18 bases left between them. The CDR3 coding sequence is TGTGCCAGCTCCGAACCCCCCCGGATGACTGAAGCTTTCTTT. It codes for CASSEPPRMTEAFF.

V usage is TRBV20-1 and J usage is TRBJ1-5; the D is unclear. CDR3 size: 14 residues. Germline CDR1 DFQATT, CDR2 SNEGSKA (reference sequence). Trimming took 0 bases from V and 3 from J, leaving 9 bases between them. The CDR3 region is CSARDWADNQPQHF. Here the CDR3 DNA reads TGCAGTGCTAGAGATTGGGCTGACAATCAGCCCCAGCATTTT.

This clonotype was detected a few times. The chain recombines TRBV24-1 with TRBJ2-7, with D hard to call. V was shortened by 5 bases and J by 5 bases, with 12 bases between the two germline ends. This CDR3 has 13 residues. The germline gives CDR1 KGHDR, CDR2 SFDVKD. The CDR3 spells CATSGGAGHEQYF. The CDR3, as DNA: TGTGCCACCAGTGGAGGAGCTGGGCACGAGCAGTACTTC.

V gene TRBV20-1 combines with J gene TRBJ2-3; no definite D call. This CDR3 region has 15 residues. Per germline, CDR1 DFQATT and CDR2 SNEGSKA (reference sequence). CDR3 nucleotides: TGCAGCACCAGTGCCCATCCTGAAGACACAGATACGCAGTATTTT. It is translated as CSTSAHPEDTDTQYF.

In this sample, this clonotype turned up a few times. This chain connects TRBV7-8 to TRBJ2-2, with D possibly TRBD2 on 5 matching bases. The germline V gene encodes CDR1 SGHVS and CDR2 FQNEAQ. Trimming stripped 0 bases from V and 0 bases from J, with 14 bases between. The CDR3 is 18 residues long. In DNA, the CDR3 is TGTGCCAGCAGCTTAGCCCGGGTTTGGACTTCGAACACCGGGGAGCTGTTTTTT. The encoded protein is CASSLARVWTSNTGELFF.

This chain connects TRBV2 to TRBJ2-1; 9 bases line up with TRBD1. From germline, CDR1 is SNHLY and CDR2 FYNNEI. V lost 4 bases, J lost 4 bases, and 5 bases stayed unmatched. The CDR3 consists of 15 residues. The CDR3 reads CASSVDRGNYNEQFF. Written as DNA, the CDR3 is TGTGCCAGCAGTGTAGACAGGGGGAATTACAATGAGCAGTTCTTC.

The rearrangement links TRBV29-1 to TRBJ2-7; D possibly corresponds to TRBD2 (5 bases). CDR3 length: 16 residues. Germline CDR1 SQVTM, CDR2 ANQGSEA. V gave up 6 bases and J gave up 2 bases, with 23 bases separating them. The CDR3 loop reads CSVATGMGTWAYEQYF. The CDR3 nucleotides read TGCAGCGTAGCTACGGGGATGGGAACGTGGGCCTACGAGCAGTACTTC.

This clonotype was seen more than once but under ten times. This chain connects TRBV5-5 to TRBJ2-3, with unresolved D. V lost 3 bases and J lost 2, with 19 bases in between. There are 17 residues in the CDR3. Germline V gene data show CDR1 as SGHKS and CDR2 as YYEKEE (reference sequence). The CDR3 loop is CASSSDGIYGYTDTQYF. The CDR3 DNA follows: TGTGCCAGCAGCTCCGACGGAATATATGGCTACACAGATACGCAGTATTTT.